The rows below give T cell receptor beta chains drawn from one sample of a study of blood T cell repertoires in COVID-19. Produced via immunoSEQ multiplex PCR; TCRdb's table is partial and in-frame only. The sample records more than 300,000 clones, about 90% being singletons. Sequenced: peripheral blood. These receptor sequences come from a woman aged 25 to 45 with COVID-19, enrolled during active disease. Both conserved end residues are part of each CDR3. D genes are given only for firm matches. Only part of the rows carry a size: once, few, many, or a class if the clone is expanded.

D gene: TRBD1; J gene: TRBJ1-2; clone size: -; V gene: TRBV30; CDR3 DNA: TGTGCCTGGAGCTCCCCCCCGACAGGGCCCCTCTATGGCTACACCTTC; CDR3 protein: CAWSSPPTGPLYGYTF
D gene: TRBD1; J gene: TRBJ1-5; clone size: few; V gene: TRBV11-3; CDR3 DNA: TGTGCCAGCAGCTCTCCCCGAGGACAGGGTATGAATCAGCCCCAGCATTTT; CDR3 protein: CASSSPRGQGMNQPQHF
D gene: -; J gene: TRBJ2-5; clone size: -; V gene: TRBV2; CDR3 DNA: TGTGCCAGCAGTGAAGACAGTACCGAGACCCAGTACTTC; CDR3 protein: CASSEDSTETQYF
D gene: TRBD1; J gene: TRBJ1-1; clone size: -; V gene: TRBV5-1; CDR3 DNA: TGCGCCAGCAGCGCTACAGGGGGCCAAGACACTGAAGCTTTCTTT; CDR3 protein: CASSATGGQDTEAFF
D gene: -; J gene: TRBJ2-2; clone size: -; V gene: TRBV7-8; CDR3 DNA: TGTGCCAGCAGCCCCTACGGACAAGATCGCACCGGGGAGCTGTTTTTT; CDR3 protein: CASSPYGQDRTGELFF
D gene: -; J gene: TRBJ2-3; clone size: -; V gene: TRBV4-2; CDR3 DNA: TGTGCCAGCAGCCTGACTAGTACAGATACGCAGTATTTT; CDR3 protein: CASSLTSTDTQYF
D gene: -; J gene: TRBJ1-2; clone size: -; V gene: TRBV6-6; CDR3 DNA: TGTGCCAGCAGTTACTCGACAGTATGGGACTTC; CDR3 protein: CASSYSTVWDF
D gene: -; J gene: TRBJ2-5; clone size: -; V gene: TRBV10-3; CDR3 DNA: TGTGCCATCAGCCAGGGTCTGGAGACCCAGTACTTC; CDR3 protein: CAISQGLETQYF
D gene: TRBD1; J gene: TRBJ1-1; clone size: -; V gene: TRBV11-2; CDR3 DNA: TGTGCCAGCAGCCGTTCCGACAGGGGTAATTTCGCTGAAGCTTTCTTT; CDR3 protein: CASSRSDRGNFAEAFF
D gene: TRBD1; J gene: TRBJ1-2; clone size: -; V gene: TRBV24-1; CDR3 DNA: TGTGCCACCAGTGATTCCCAGGGGGGAGGCTACACCTTC; CDR3 protein: CATSDSQGGGYTF
D gene: TRBD2; J gene: TRBJ2-1; clone size: -; V gene: TRBV7-7; CDR3 DNA: TGTGCTAGCGGGTTTCAGCGGGACCAACCGTACAATGAGCAGTTCTTC; CDR3 protein: CASGFQRDQPYNEQFF
D gene: -; J gene: TRBJ1-1; clone size: -; V gene: TRBV4-1; CDR3 DNA: TGCGCCAGCAGCGTAACACAGGTGAACACTGAAGCTTTCTTT; CDR3 protein: CASSVTQVNTEAFF
D gene: -; J gene: TRBJ1-1; clone size: -; V gene: TRBV27; CDR3 DNA: TGTGCCAGCAGTTTGAGGCGAGTGGGCACTGAAGCTTTCTTT; CDR3 protein: CASSLRRVGTEAFF
D gene: -; J gene: TRBJ2-7; clone size: -; V gene: TRBV18; CDR3 DNA: TGTGCCAGCTCACAGGCGGTCTCCGGCGAGCAGTACTTC; CDR3 protein: CASSQAVSGEQYF
D gene: -; J gene: TRBJ1-2; clone size: -; V gene: TRBV18; CDR3 DNA: TGTGCCAGCTCACCTTTTTTGGCAGGTGAAGGGGGCTATGGCTACACCTTC; CDR3 protein: CASSPFLAGEGGYGYTF
D gene: TRBD1; J gene: TRBJ2-1; clone size: -; V gene: TRBV2; CDR3 DNA: TGTGCCAGCAGTACAGGGGGCCTTGAGCAGTTCTTC; CDR3 protein: CASSTGGLEQFF
D gene: -; J gene: TRBJ2-5; clone size: once; V gene: TRBV24-1; CDR3 DNA: TGTGCCACCTCTGGAGAGATACAAGAGACCCAGTACTTC; CDR3 protein: CATSGEIQETQYF
D gene: TRBD1; J gene: TRBJ2-7; clone size: -; V gene: TRBV4-3; CDR3 DNA: TGCGCCAGCAGCCTAATGCCTACAGGGGCCAACTCCTACGAGCAGTACTTC; CDR3 protein: CASSLMPTGANSYEQYF
D gene: TRBD1; J gene: TRBJ1-2; clone size: -; V gene: TRBV9; CDR3 DNA: TGTGCCAGTTCCGGGACAGCAATAAACTATGGCTACACCTTC; CDR3 protein: CASSGTAINYGYTF